The subject of this entry is one T cell receptor (beta chain). Its antigen remains unidentified. Germline loops: CDR1 SGHTA, CDR2 FQGTGA. CDR3 length: 15 residues. Trimming at V came to 6 bases and at J to 3 bases, leaving 9 bases not matched to a gene. The data stem from a study of cytomegalovirus exposure and HLA in healthy donors. General study findings and limits: Many donors carried some public TCRs, although rarity characterized most TCR sequences. It was assumed in the presence/absence analyses that sequencing depth was roughly uniform across donors.

This PCR relied on a set of 60 Vbeta primers and 13 Jbeta primers. TCRdb's table, derived via immunoSEQ multiplex PCR, lists solely in-frame clones and lacks some. The sample consists of about 110,000 clones, more than 70% of them appearing once. Input material: PBMCs. The chain combines TRBV7-3 with TRBJ2-7, with 9 positions matching TRBD1. The TCR sequence derives from a man aged 35-49 years in good health and CMV-seronegative. The CDR3 DNA is TGTGCCAGCAGTTTCTCGCCGGGACAGGGCTACGAGCAGTACTTC. Its translation: CASSFSPGQGYEQYF.